What follows is one T cell receptor (beta chain) and its context. It lacks a known antigen. The record has no base qualities; no much larger clone is one base away. Its CDR3 holds 16 amino acids, cysteine through phenylalanine. Kept here is only the CDR3 DNA, which spans 48 bases and is read in frame from base 1. The V end gives up 2 bases and the J end 2 bases, leaving 6 bases in the junction not matched to a gene. Per the germline V gene (reference sequence), LNHDA is the CDR1 and SQIVND is the CDR2. This specimen comes from a study of blood T cell repertoires in COVID-19 (TCRdb year 2020). Some background on the complete study: Collaborator samples came from the United States, Italy and Spain and covered acute and convalescent phases of COVID-19. The repertoires were made available in a free public database intended to serve as a resource for research on the immune response to SARS-CoV-2. Subjects who had been exposed to COVID-19, were actively infected with it, or had recovered from it provided the deeply sampled blood TCRbeta repertoires that made up the dataset. A de-identified subject ID, COVID-19 status, age in years and sex were almost always included in the sample metadata. The material from the prospective study consisted of cDNA or gDNA derived from T cells, B-cell-depleted T cells, or PBMCs. The samples were drawn from two sources: the first 160 participants of the ongoing ImmuneRACE study, and 950 to 1,500 subjects contributed by 6 global collaborators. Where available, HLA class I and class II types were obtained from metadata supplied by the sample provider rather than from assay-based typing.

The full study reports these points: The amount of clinical and demographic metadata varied by source and participant and was provided uncurated.

At one collaborating source in Seattle, patients were enrolled during active infection and were followed longitudinally through the course of disease. Each collaborating institution followed its own protocols to collect whole blood in K2EDTA tubes. Collaborator samples were shipped for TCRbeta analysis as frozen whole blood, isolated PBMCs, or DNA extracted from either sample type. The immunoSEQ Assay, a bias-controlled multiplex PCR, was used to amplify TCRbeta CDR3 regions from genomic DNA. As for the original processing: The number of nucleated cells in each sample was estimated by amplification of reference gene primers within the assay. Sequence reads were collapsed and filtered to measure the absolute abundance of every unique TCRbeta CDR3 rearrangement. Productive Simpson clonality was computed per sample as the square root of Simpson's diversity index over productive rearrangements. Sourced from immuneACCESS, this table was stored by TCRdb with only in-frame sequences that have V and J called. A share of the clones is absent; for the studies checked, an unresolved V gene accounts for under half, and the remainder has no known explanation. V, J and clone size reflect that table, while D and trimming were determined from the DNA. The sample table lists tens of thousands of clones, roughly 87% of them with a count of one. The leading ten clones occupy 22% of the sample.

Sequencing was performed on peripheral blood. The chain employs TRBV19 and TRBJ2-3; TRBD2 aligns with 8 central bases. The source of this sequence is a woman at least 80 years old with COVID-19, enrolled during active disease. The encoded CDR3 is CASSIRGGTSTDTQYF. The DNA is as follows: TGTGCCAGTAGTATACGGGGGGGAACCTCCACAGATACGCAGTATTTT.